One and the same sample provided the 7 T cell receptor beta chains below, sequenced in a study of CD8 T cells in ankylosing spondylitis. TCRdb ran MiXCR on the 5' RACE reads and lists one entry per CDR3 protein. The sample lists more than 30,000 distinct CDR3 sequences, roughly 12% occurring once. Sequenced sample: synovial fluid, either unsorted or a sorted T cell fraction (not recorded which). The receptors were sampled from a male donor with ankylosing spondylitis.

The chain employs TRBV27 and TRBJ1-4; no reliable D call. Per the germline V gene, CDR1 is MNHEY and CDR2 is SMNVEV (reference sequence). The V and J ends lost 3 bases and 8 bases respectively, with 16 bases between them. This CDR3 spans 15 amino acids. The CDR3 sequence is CASSFGPGNGEKLFF. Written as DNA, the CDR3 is TGTGCCAGCAGTTTTGGGCCCGGGAATGGCGAAAAACTGTTTTTT. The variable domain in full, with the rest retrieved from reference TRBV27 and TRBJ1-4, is EAQVTQNPRYLITVTGKKLTVTCSQNMNHEYMSWYRQDPGLGLRQIYYSMNVEVTDKGDVPEGYKVSRKEKRNFPLILESPSPNQTSLYFCASSFGPGNGEKLFFGSGTQLSVL.

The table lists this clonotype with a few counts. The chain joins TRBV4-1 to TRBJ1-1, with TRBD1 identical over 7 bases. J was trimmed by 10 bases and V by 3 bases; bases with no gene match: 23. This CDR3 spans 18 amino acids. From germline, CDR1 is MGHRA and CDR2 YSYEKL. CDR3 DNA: TGCGCCAGCAGCCACGATAAGTTTCGGACAGGCGGACCCCTAGGAGCTTTCTTT. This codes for CASSHDKFRTGGPLGAFF.

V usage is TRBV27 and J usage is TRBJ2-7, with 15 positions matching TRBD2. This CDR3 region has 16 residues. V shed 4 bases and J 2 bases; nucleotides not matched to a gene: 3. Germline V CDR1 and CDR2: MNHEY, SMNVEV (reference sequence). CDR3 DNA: TGTGCCAGCAGTTCTAGGACTAGCGGGAGGGCCTACGAGCAGTACTTC. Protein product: CASSSRTSGRAYEQYF.

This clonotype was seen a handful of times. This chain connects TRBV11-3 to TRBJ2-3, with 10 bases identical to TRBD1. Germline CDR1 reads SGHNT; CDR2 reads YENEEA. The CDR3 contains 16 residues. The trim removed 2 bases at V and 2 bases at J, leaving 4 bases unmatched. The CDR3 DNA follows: TGTGCCAGCAGCTTAAGGACAGGGGGTTTCACAGATACGCAGTATTTT. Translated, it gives CASSLRTGGFTDTQYF.

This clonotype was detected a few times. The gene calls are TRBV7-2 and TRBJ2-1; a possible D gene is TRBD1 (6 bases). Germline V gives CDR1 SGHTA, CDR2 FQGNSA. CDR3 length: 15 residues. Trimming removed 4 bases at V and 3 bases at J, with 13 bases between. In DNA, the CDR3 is TGTGCCAGCAGCTCAAAACAGGGTGTCTACAATGAGCAGTTCTTC. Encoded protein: CASSSKQGVYNEQFF.

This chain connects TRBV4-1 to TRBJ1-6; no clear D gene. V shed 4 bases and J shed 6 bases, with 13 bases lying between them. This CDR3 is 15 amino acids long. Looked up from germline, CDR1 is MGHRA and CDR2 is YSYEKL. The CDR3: CASSPERAGNSPLHF. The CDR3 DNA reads TGCGCCAGCAGCCCTGAAAGGGCGGGTAATTCACCCCTCCACTTT.

The DNA for the CDR3 is TGTGCCAGCAGCTTATCTGCAGGGCAGACCGGGGAGCTGTTTTTT. Translation: CASSLSAGQTGELFF. The V and J genes are TRBV7-2 and TRBJ2-2; a possible D gene is TRBD1 (5 bases). The CDR3 is 15 amino acids. With 2 bases removed from V and 5 bases from J, the gap between germline ends came to 12 bases. Looked up from germline, CDR1 is SGHTA and CDR2 is FQGNSA. The full variable domain, completed using reference TRBV7-2 and TRBJ2-2, is GAGVSQSPSNKVTEKGKDVELRCDPISGHTALYWYRQSLGQGLEFLIYFQGNSAPDKSGLPSDRFSAERTGGSVSTLTIQRTQQEDSAVYLCASSLSAGQTGELFFGEGSRLTVL.